This TCR beta chain was recovered during a study of response to subunit inactivated influenza vaccine (dated by TCRdb to 2016 to 2019). Turning to the overall study: Deep quantitative profiling of the T cell receptor repertoire was used in the study to follow responses to a trivalent subunit inactivated influenza vaccine.

In regard to this clonotype: There is no known antigen for this receptor. Within one base of it there is no much larger clone, and no base qualities were kept.

General conclusions and limits of the study: According to the authors, only a limited number of new T cells may be recruited by each seasonal influenza vaccination.

According to the germline V gene, CDR1 reads SGHRS and CDR2 reads YFSETQ. The CDR3 contains 15 residues, cysteine and phenylalanine counted. This entry keeps only the CDR3 DNA: 45 bases, framed from base 1. Germline trimming: 0 bases from V, 5 bases from J; junction bases outside gene matches: 7. Preparation of the library involved RT-PCR. The reads were generated on an Illumina HiSeq 2500. TCRdb reran the public reads through fastp at Q25 and MiXCR, keeping productive beta chains. Entries are consolidated by CDR3 protein sequence, retaining the most common genes and DNA. The sample contains about 570,000 distinct CDR3 sequences, around 10% of them found a single time. Together, the top ten hold around 10% of the sample. The same data also contributed to another study, on T cells expressing NK-cell markers. The second paper states: TCR beta cDNA libraries were prepared using 5'RACE template switching, which introduced a universal primer site and unique molecular identifiers. In sorted CD3+CD56+NKG2C+, CD3+CD56+NKG2C- and CD3+CD56-NKG2C+ T-cell subsets from several donors, TCR beta-chain repertoires were profiled. Seven of the eight sequenced donors were HCMV-seropositive and one was HCMV-seronegative. To restrict sorting to alphabetaTCR-expressing T cells, an anti-gammadeltaTCR antibody was added in several experiments. In several donors, the dominant CD3+CD56+NKG2C+ clonotypes ranked among the top 10 CD8+ clonotypes, making up about 1.0-8% of CD8+ T cells. Those dominant clonotypes were again the most abundant among CD3+CD56-NKG2C+ cells in a handful of donors, at about 28.3-65%. It remained unclear whether the expanded NKG2C-expressing T cell clones were specific for HCMV antigens. The eight sequenced donors were randomly selected healthy volunteers, three men and five women. HCMV serostatus was determined by detecting HCMV-specific IgG in serum with a commercial ELISA kit. Ficoll density gradient centrifugation was used to isolate peripheral blood mononuclear cells from blood. For a handful of donors, unsorted PBMC were also used to sequence bulk peripheral blood T-cell repertoires. Priming for cDNA synthesis came from the TCR beta constant segment, and two successive PCR amplification steps followed. Illumina HiSeq 2000/2500, MiSeq or NextSeq was used to sequence libraries as 2 x 150 bp reads. Reads were demultiplexed and grouped by UMI with MIGEC, and clonotypes were assembled and quantified with MiTCR. To exclude erroneous sequences, any TCR cDNA sequence not supported by at least two reads was discarded. The tcR package was used for downstream repertoire analysis, and clonotypes were matched between fractions using CDR3 nucleotide sequence together with V segment. VDJmatch was used to annotate antigen specificity against VDJdb, with one amino acid substitution in CDR3 allowed.

This TCR was sampled from a man aged 50 to 60 who received an inactivated influenza vaccine. Donor details come from another sample of the same person, matched by shared clones. The rearrangement combines TRBV5-1 with TRBJ2-5; 7 bases in the junction line up with TRBD1. Sequences were derived from PBMCs from blood, sampled on the day of vaccination. The DNA sequence is given as TGCGCCAGCAGCTTGGAGGTAGGGGGCGGCGAGACCCAGTACTTC. This is translated as CASSLEVGGGETQYF.